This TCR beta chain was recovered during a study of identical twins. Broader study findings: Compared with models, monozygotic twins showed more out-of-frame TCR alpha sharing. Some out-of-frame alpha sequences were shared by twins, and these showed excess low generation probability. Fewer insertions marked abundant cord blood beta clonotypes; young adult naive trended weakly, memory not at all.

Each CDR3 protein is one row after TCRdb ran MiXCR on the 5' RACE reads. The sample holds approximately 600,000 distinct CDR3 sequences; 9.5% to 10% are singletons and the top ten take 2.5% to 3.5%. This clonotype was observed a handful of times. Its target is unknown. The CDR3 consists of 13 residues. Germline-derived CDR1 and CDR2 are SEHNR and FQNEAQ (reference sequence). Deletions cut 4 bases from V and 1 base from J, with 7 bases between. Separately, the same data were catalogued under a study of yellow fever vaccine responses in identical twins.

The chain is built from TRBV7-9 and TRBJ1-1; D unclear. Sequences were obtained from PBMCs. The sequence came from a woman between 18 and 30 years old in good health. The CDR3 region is CASSSETNTEAFF. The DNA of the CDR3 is TGTGCCAGCAGCTCAGAAACGAACACTGAAGCTTTCTTT.